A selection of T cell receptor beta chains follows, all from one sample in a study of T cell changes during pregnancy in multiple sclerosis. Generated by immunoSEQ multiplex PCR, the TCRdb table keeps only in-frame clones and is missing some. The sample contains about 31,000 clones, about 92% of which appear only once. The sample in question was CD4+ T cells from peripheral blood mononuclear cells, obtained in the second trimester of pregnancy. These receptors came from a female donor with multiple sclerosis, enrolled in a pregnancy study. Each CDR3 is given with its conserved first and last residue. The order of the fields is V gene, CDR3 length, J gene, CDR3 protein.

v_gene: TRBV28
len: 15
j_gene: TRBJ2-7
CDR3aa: CASRTIQGIPYEQYF

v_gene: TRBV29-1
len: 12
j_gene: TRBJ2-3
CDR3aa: CSVDEGADTQYF

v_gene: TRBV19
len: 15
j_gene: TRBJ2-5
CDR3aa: CASSKTSVSQETQYF

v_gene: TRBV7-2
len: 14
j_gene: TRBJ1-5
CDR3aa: CASSTGQGSQPQHF

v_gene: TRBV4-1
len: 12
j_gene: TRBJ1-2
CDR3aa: CASSESFYGYTF

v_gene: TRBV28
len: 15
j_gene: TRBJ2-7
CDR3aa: CASSLPTGDSYEQYF

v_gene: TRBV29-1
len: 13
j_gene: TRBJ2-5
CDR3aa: CSANRDYRGTQYF

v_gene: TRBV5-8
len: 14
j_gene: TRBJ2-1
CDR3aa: CASSKGDHYNEQFF

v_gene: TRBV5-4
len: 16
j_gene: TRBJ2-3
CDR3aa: CASSLIIAESTDTQYF

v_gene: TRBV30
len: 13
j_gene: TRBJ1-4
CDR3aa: CAWSRTGNEKLFF

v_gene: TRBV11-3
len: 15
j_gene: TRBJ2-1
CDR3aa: CASSAGVSSYNEQFF

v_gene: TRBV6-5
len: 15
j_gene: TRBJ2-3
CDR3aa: CASSYSITGQGAEYF

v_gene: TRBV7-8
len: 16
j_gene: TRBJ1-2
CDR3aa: CASSLGTGGLGYGYTF

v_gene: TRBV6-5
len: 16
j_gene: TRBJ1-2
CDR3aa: CASSYERTSPNYGYTF

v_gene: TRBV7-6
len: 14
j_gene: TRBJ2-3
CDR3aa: CASSPQGTSDTQYF

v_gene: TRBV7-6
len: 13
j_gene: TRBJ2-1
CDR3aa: CASSFGGRTEQFF

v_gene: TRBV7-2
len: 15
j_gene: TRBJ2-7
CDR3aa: CASSLKSGRGHEQYF

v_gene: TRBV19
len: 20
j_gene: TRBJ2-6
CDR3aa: CASSASRAGTGGRGANVLTF

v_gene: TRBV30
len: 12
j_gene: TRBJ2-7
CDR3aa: CAWSEQDYEQYF

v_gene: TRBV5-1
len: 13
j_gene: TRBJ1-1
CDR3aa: CASSLGGNTEAFF